This paragraph covers one T cell receptor beta chain sequence. These data come from a study of control samples from healthy donors and cancer patients. Sequencing used immunoSEQ multiplex PCR; TCRdb keeps in-frame clones, though not all of them. This sample has approximately 120,000 clones, with approximately 90% found just once. The germline CDR1 and CDR2 sequences are KGHDR and SFDVKD. CDR3 length: 15 residues. The ends were cut back, 3 bases at V and 7 bases at J, with 14 bases in the middle. This receptor was taken from a human donor in good health. The donor label of this sample is uncertain. Sequencing used blood. V and J are TRBV24-1 and TRBJ1-4; no firm D call. CDR3 loop: CATSDKEGSTEKLFF. The DNA of the CDR3 is TGTGCCACCAGTGATAAGGAGGGAAGTACTGAAAAACTGTTTTTT.